The 7 T cell receptor beta chains below come from one sample, sequenced in a study of tissue T cells after allogeneic stem cell transplantation. Some clones are missing from TCRdb's copy, which holds only in-frame ones; the method was immunoSEQ multiplex PCR. The data hold about 21,000 clones, with 69% observed a single time. Specimen: blood. These receptors all stem from a female BALB/c mouse in good health. The mice in this strain carry MHC haplotype H2-d.

On this clone: Mouse gene names apply. The read terminates 1 residue before the CDR3 end, so the remaining end is supplied by the germline J gene. The genes are TRBV13-1 and TRBJ1-1; tentative D call: TRBD1 (6 bases). The CDR3 contains 15 residues. V dropped 2 bases and J dropped 0 bases, with 11 bases sitting between them. Germline V gene sequence: CDR1 NSHNY, CDR2 SYGAGN. The part of the CDR3 DNA that was read is TGTGCCAGCAGTGACAGTGGGACATCAAACACAGAAGTCTTC. This translates into CASSDSGTSNTEVF. The full CDR3 protein reads CASSDSGTSNTEVFF.

With regard to this clone: Gene names and germline match the mouse. The read gets to within 1 residue of the CDR3 end, and the germline J gene fills in the rest. J is TRBJ2-4 and V is TRBV13-3; D possibly corresponds to TRBD1 (6 bases). This CDR3 is built from 13 residues. Trimming left V 5 bases short and J 0 bases short, with 7 bases between. Per germline, CDR1 NNHDY and CDR2 SYVADS. The DNA read from the CDR3 is TGTGCCAGCAGACAGGGTAGTCAAAACACCTTGTAC. As protein: CASRQGSQNTLY. The full CDR3 protein is CASRQGSQNTLYF.

With respect to this clone: Gene names denote mouse genes. The read gets to within 1 residue of the CDR3 end, and the germline J gene fills in the rest. The gene calls are TRBV19 and TRBJ2-4; 12 nucleotides agree with TRBD2. Germline CDR1 is FNHDT and CDR2 is SITEND (reference sequence). V trimming: 5 bases; J trimming: 3 bases; junction bases outside the gene matches: 4. The CDR3 has 15 residues. The part of the CDR3 DNA that was read is TGTGCCAGCAGCCTCGACTGGGGGGGCCAAAACACCTTGTAC. Protein product: CASSLDWGGQNTLY. The entire CDR3 protein reads CASSLDWGGQNTLYF.

A remark on this clone: Genes and germline come from the mouse. With the read ending 1 residue before the CDR3 end, the germline J gene is used to fill in that end. V gene TRBV14 combines with J gene TRBJ2-7; 11 bases map to TRBD2. This CDR3 has 14 residues. Germline lookup yields CDR1 SGHDT and CDR2 FRDEAV. J gave up 5 bases and V 2 bases, and 3 bases lay outside the gene matches. The CDR3 here is CASSLRGLGDEQYF. CDR3 DNA (partial): TGTGCCAGCAGTTTGAGGGGACTGGGGGATGAACAGTAC.

This clone was picked up one time. Gene names denote mouse genes. The DNA read from the CDR3 is TGTGCCAGCAGCCACCTACTGGGGGGCCAAGACACCCAGTAC. It encodes CASSHLLGGQDTQY. The whole CDR3 sequence reads CASSHLLGGQDTQYF. The chain carries TRBV5 and TRBJ2-5, with TRBD2 identical over 9 bases. The read ends 1 residue before the CDR3 terminus; that terminus is restored from the germline J gene. This CDR3 spans 15 amino acids. The germline gives CDR1 LGHNA, CDR2 YNLKQL (reference sequence). With 3 bases clipped from V and 2 bases from J, the junction kept 3 bases outside the gene matches.

Details on this clone: Germline and genes: mouse. The CDR3 end is not reached by the read, which stops 1 residue before it; the germline J gene fills it in. V gene TRBV20 combines with J gene TRBJ2-3; D is uncertain. Trimming removed 0 bases at V and 0 bases at J, with 4 bases between. This CDR3 is built from 13 residues. From germline, CDR1 is GFQATS and CDR2 STVNSAI. CDR3 in amino acids: CGARDFSAETLYF. CDR3 bases read: TGTGGTGCTAGGGACTTTAGTGCAGAAACGCTGTAT.

In its sample, this clone was seen a few times. Mouse gene names apply. The CDR3 end is not reached by the read, which stops 1 residue before it; the germline J gene fills it in. The rearrangement links TRBV13-3 to TRBJ1-6, with D unresolved. TRBJ1-6 belongs to the ORF category, with a function that is uncertain. CDR3 length: 15 residues. V lost 0 bases to trimming and J lost 0 bases, with 4 bases between them. In germline, CDR1 is NNHDY, CDR2 SYVADS. The CDR3 DNA, read in part, is TGTGCCAGCAGTGATGTCGGTTCCTATAATTCGCCCCTCTAC. Protein product: CASSDVGSYNSPLY. The whole CDR3 sequence is CASSDVGSYNSPLYF.